This entry lists 19 T cell receptor beta chains sequenced from one sample in a study of T cells after yellow fever vaccination. Via MiXCR, TCRdb re-called the 5' RACE reads, giving one row per CDR3 protein. The data contain about 96,000 distinct CDR3 sequences, around 9.8% of them singletons. The material sequenced was CD8+ T cells not binding an NS4B(214-222) dextramer, sorted from PBMCs, taken approximately 16 days after the first yellow fever vaccination. All receptors come from a man aged 18 to 30 who received the YFV17D yellow fever vaccine.

This chain joins TRBV6-1 and TRBJ2-3; 10 bases align to TRBD2. With V trimmed by 2 bases and J by 2 bases, 7 bases remained unmatched. CDR1 MNHNS and CDR2 SASEGT come from the germline V gene. CDR3 length: 17 residues. CDR3 in DNA: TGTGCCAGCAGTGAACTGCCTAGCGGGGGATACACAGATACGCAGTATTTT. Translation: CASSELPSGGYTDTQYF.

This clonotype was observed a handful of times. The chain joins TRBV10-3 to TRBJ1-2, with 9 bases matching TRBD1. The trim removed 10 bases at V and 3 bases at J, leaving 3 bases unmatched. Per the germline V gene, CDR1 is ENHRY and CDR2 is SYGVKD. This CDR3 has 12 residues. DNA of the CDR3: TGTGCCACGCGGACAGGGGACTATGGCTACACCTTC. Its protein product is CATRTGDYGYTF.

The CDR3, as DNA: TGTGCCAGCCCGGGGTATTCCTTGGGTATACCCCCAAGCACTGAAGCTTTCTTT. Residues: CASPGYSLGIPPSTEAFF. J is TRBJ1-1 and V is TRBV6-1; D not certain. V gave up 8 bases and J gave up 4 bases, with 29 bases separating them. This CDR3 has 18 residues. The V gene's germline CDR1 is MNHNS and CDR2 SASEGT.

On this clonotype: At one boundary the junction diverges from the germline segment, which might be a read error. The chain recombines TRBV12-3 or TRBV12-4 with TRBJ1-4; the D is unclear. The CDR3 is made up of 13 amino acids. Written as DNA, the CDR3 is TGTGCCAGCCGTTTTGCAACTAATGAAAAACTGTTTTTT. Translated, it gives CASRFATNEKLFF.

This rearrangement joins TRBV3-1 to TRBJ2-2; D may be TRBD1 (9 bases). The V gene's germline CDR1 is LGHDT and CDR2 YNNKEL (reference sequence). The CDR3 totals 18 residues. The CDR3 loop is CTFCFLGGDRANTGELFF. The CDR3 DNA reads as TGTACCTTCTGTTTCCTCGGGGGGGACAGGGCGAACACCGGGGAGCTGTTTTTT.

This sequence joins TRBV4-1 and TRBJ1-6; a weak D match, TRBD1 (6 bases). This CDR3 has 12 amino acids. CDR1 is MGHRA and CDR2 is YSYEKL in the germline V gene. Trimming pared 5 bases from V and 9 bases from J, leaving 8 bases between. The CDR3 protein is CASSSGVSPLHF. CDR3 coding DNA: TGCGCCAGCAGCTCAGGGGTTTCACCCCTCCACTTT.

This chain links TRBV27 with TRBJ2-1, with TRBD1 identical over 7 bases. The CDR3 sequence is 16 residues long. Trimming took 6 bases from V and 5 from J; bases not matched to a gene: 13. Germline V gene data show CDR1 as MNHEY and CDR2 as SMNVEV (reference sequence). Here the CDR3 DNA reads TGTGCCAGCAGACACTTACCCGGGACAGCAGACAATGAGCAGTTCTTC. Residues: CASRHLPGTADNEQFF.

The chain has TRBV5-5 and TRBJ2-7; 13 nucleotides line up with TRBD2. Germline V CDR1 and CDR2: SGHKS, YYEKEE (reference sequence). V lost 4 bases to trimming and J lost 2 bases; unmatched junction nucleotides: 3. There are 15 residues in the CDR3. Here the CDR3 DNA reads TGTGCCAGCAGCCCTGGACTAGCGGGGGCCTACGAGCAGTACTTC. Encoded protein: CASSPGLAGAYEQYF.

The rearrangement links TRBV5-6 to TRBJ2-7, with TRBD1 as a possible D gene (5 bases). The CDR3 is made up of 13 amino acids. Deletions cut 2 bases from V and 1 base from J, with 7 bases between. The V gene's germline CDR1 is SGHDT and CDR2 YYEEEE. The CDR3 sequence is CASSFAGSYEQYV. The DNA for the CDR3 is TGTGCCAGCAGCTTCGCAGGGTCCTACGAGCAGTACGTC.

This clonotype was seen more than once but under ten times. V gene TRBV3-1 combines with J gene TRBJ2-5; 10 bases are a match to TRBD1. The CDR3 has 15 amino acids. V trimming: 0 bases; J trimming: 5 bases; junction bases outside the gene matches: 3. CDR1 is LGHDT, CDR2 YNNKEL, per germline (reference sequence). The CDR3 region has the DNA TGTGCCAGCAGCCAAGATGGGACAGGGGCGGAGACCCAGTACTTC. It is translated as CASSQDGTGAETQYF.

The J gene is TRBJ2-7, the V gene TRBV6-5; D is perhaps TRBD2 (6 bases). The CDR3 is 12 amino acids. Trimming took 4 bases from V and 7 from J, leaving 11 bases between them. The germline gives CDR1 MNHEY, CDR2 SVGAGI. The CDR3, as DNA: TGTGCCAGCAGTTCTTTCCGGGGGGAGCAGTACTTC. It yields the protein CASSSFRGEQYF.

This clonotype was counted many times. The chain uses TRBV5-5 and TRBJ2-1, with TRBD2 matching 10 bases. The CDR3 spans 15 residues. Germline lookup yields CDR1 SGHKS and CDR2 YYEKEE (reference sequence). Trimming cost V 2 bases and J 6 bases; bases outside gene matches: 5. The CDR3 nucleotides read TGTGCCAGCAGCTTTCTTAGCGGGGGGATCAATGAGCAGTTCTTC. It translates to CASSFLSGGINEQFF.

This clonotype was seen at least ten times. This chain's CDR3 is CASRSGADTQYF. CDR3 sequence (DNA): TGTGCCAGCAGGTCAGGGGCGGATACGCAGTATTTT. J is TRBJ2-3 and V is TRBV7-9, with a tentative D call TRBD1 (6 bases). Trimming shortened V by 6 bases and J by 6 bases, and 10 bases separated the two germline ends. Germline V gives CDR1 SEHNR, CDR2 FQNEAQ (reference sequence). The CDR3 runs 12 residues.

The chain recombines TRBV7-9 with TRBJ2-7; weak D call: TRBD1 (5 bases). V lost 5 bases and J lost 0, with 20 bases in between. The CDR3 spans 17 residues. Germline V lookup: CDR1 SEHNR, CDR2 FQNEAQ (reference sequence). The chain's CDR3 is CASSQIVNRIFSYEQYF. CDR3 nucleotide sequence: TGTGCCAGCAGCCAAATCGTAAACAGGATTTTCTCCTACGAGCAGTACTTC.

The chain carries TRBV12-3 or TRBV12-4 and TRBJ1-2; D remains ambiguous. The CDR3 length is 11 residues. Trimming removed 6 bases at V and 7 bases at J, with 9 bases between. The DNA of the CDR3 is TGTGCCAGCAGCCTCGGGGTTGGCTACACCTTC. Protein: CASSLGVGYTF.

The table lists this clonotype with a few counts. The J gene is TRBJ2-1, the V gene TRBV27, with TRBD1 identical over 8 bases. The CDR3 spans 15 residues. Germline V gene data show CDR1 as MNHEY and CDR2 as SMNVEV (reference sequence). After removal of 4 bases from V and 9 bases from J, the junction contained 11 bases not matched to a gene. The chain's CDR3 is CASSSPGQGHGEQFF. CDR3 in DNA: TGTGCCAGCAGTTCGCCCGGACAGGGCCATGGTGAGCAGTTCTTC.

At least ten counts were recorded for this clonotype. The chain recombines TRBV20-1 with TRBJ1-2; D unresolved. The CDR3 consists of 14 residues. Germline V gives CDR1 DFQATT, CDR2 SNEGSKA (reference sequence). V gave up 0 bases and J gave up 4 bases, with 12 bases separating them. The CDR3 DNA sequence: TGCAGTGCTAGAGATCCGTTGAGTGGCTATGGCTACACCTTC. The encoded protein is CSARDPLSGYGYTF.

The chain joins TRBV27 to TRBJ1-6, with D unclear. This CDR3 has 15 residues. The V gene's germline CDR1 is MNHEY and CDR2 SMNVEV (reference sequence). The V and J ends lost 4 bases and 6 bases respectively, with 13 bases between them. CDR3 DNA: TGTGCCAGCAGTTCCGGGGTGGGAGGTAATTCACCCCTCCACTTT. Its protein product is CASSSGVGGNSPLHF.

This clonotype occurred a few times. This chain connects TRBV29-1 to TRBJ2-3; TRBD1 is a possible D gene (6 bases). The ends were cut back, 5 bases at V and 4 bases at J, with 13 bases in the middle. Germline-derived CDR1 and CDR2 are SQVTM and ANQGSEA. The CDR3 consists of 13 residues. The CDR3 sequence is CSVSTGMSDTQYF. The CDR3 DNA is TGCAGCGTTTCTACAGGGATGTCAGATACGCAGTATTTT.